The entry that follows covers one TCR beta chain sequence. Its antigen is currently unknown. Other DNA sequences from this sample encode an identical CDR3 as well. Assay used: immunoSEQ multiplex PCR; TCRdb lists only in-frame clones, some missing. Of nearly 750,000 clones in the sample, 72% were seen once. The data were taken from a study of shared clonotypes between healthy human individuals. Study in general: The plates for each donor numbered three CD4 naive, three CD4 memory, two CD8 naive and one CD8 memory.

Study conclusions and caveats: In the sorted subsets, rarefaction showed sequencing was incomplete despite large depth. What limited the represented genetic and exposure-history diversity was the small number of donors. Generation probability values for non-shared clonotypes were lower than those for clonotypes shared by all four donors.

The CDR3 contains 13 residues. Germline V gives CDR1 SGHTA, CDR2 FQGNSA. Trimming cost V 2 bases and J 5 bases, with 7 bases left between them. Sequences were obtained from memory CD4+ T cells sorted from blood. Subset defined: CD45RA-negative fraction. This receptor was obtained from a woman in her twenties or thirties in good health. The J gene is TRBJ2-1, the V gene TRBV7-2, with D possibly matching TRBD1 (6 bases). DNA for the CDR3: TGTGCCAGCAGCTTAAGGACAGACAATGAGCAGTTCTTC. Translation gives CASSLRTDNEQFF.